This T cell receptor beta chain was retrieved from a study of T cell repertoires in cytomegalovirus infection. A single record per CDR3 protein comes from TCRdb applying MiXCR to the reads. This table holds fewer than 250,000 distinct CDR3 sequences, more than 9% found once. Whole-study findings and limits: What dominated the ex vivo response were HLA-C-restricted CMV-specific TCR beta clonotypes.

The trim removed 4 bases at V and 1 base at J, leaving 11 bases unmatched. This CDR3 is built from 18 residues. The germline CDR1 and CDR2 sequences are SGHTA and FQGNSA. In its sample, this clonotype was seen many times. The target antigen is unknown. The chain has TRBV7-2 and TRBJ1-5, with 9 bases lining up with TRBD1. The sequence was collected from a human donor in good health (CMV status not recorded). Some clones in this sample may be carry-over from other donors' samples. Source material: PBMCs. Here the CDR3 reads CASSSAGQGGVSNQPQHF. The CDR3 DNA is TGTGCCAGCAGCTCCGCGGGACAGGGAGGAGTGAGCAATCAGCCCCAGCATTTT.